The source of this T cell receptor beta chain is a study of OX40 agonist ivuxolimab in advanced cancers. Across the whole study: Patients received ivuxolimab, an agonistic anti-OX40 (CD134) antibody. Notes on the study in general: At 0.1 to 3.0 mg/kg, CD4+ and CD8+ blood T cells expanded clonally by week 6.

The study sampled blood at baseline, cycle 4 day 1, and cycle 7 day 1. This clone appeared once. Its antigen remains unidentified. A junction end diverges from the germline sequence, so it may reflect a read error. The same CDR3 can be traced to other DNA sequences in this sample. Some clones are missing from TCRdb's copy, which holds only in-frame ones; the method was immunoSEQ multiplex PCR. Here the sample spans approximately 40,000 clones, about 88% being singletons. The CDR3 is made up of 16 amino acids. Germline V gene sequence: CDR1 LGHNA, CDR2 YNFKEQ. The V and J genes are TRBV4-2 and TRBJ2-6; D gene ambiguous. The sequence was obtained from an adult with an advanced solid tumor such as melanoma, head and neck, liver or kidney cancer. Source: CD4+ or CD8+ T cells sorted from blood, taken in a trial of the OX40 agonist ivuxolimab. DNA for the CDR3: TGTGCCAGCAGCCTTGACGCCCTCTCTGGAGCCAACGTCCTGACTTTC. This gives the protein CASSLDALSGANVLTF.